These T cell receptor beta chains were read from a single sample in a study of Graves' ophthalmopathy and Graves' hyperthyroidism. One entry per CDR3 protein, called by TCRdb with MiXCR from the multiplex PCR reads. The sample shows 200,000 to 250,000 distinct CDR3 sequences, around 50% of them seen only once. The sample consisted of peripheral blood. All receptors derive from an adult man with Graves' ophthalmopathy. CDR3s include the opening cysteine and the closing phenylalanine or tryptophan. Fields, in order: V gene, J gene, D gene, clone size, CDR3 DNA, CDR3 protein. The D gene is left open where the match is weak. Where a row states a size, it is once, few, many or the class of an expanded clone; other rows omit it.

TRBV12-3/TRBV12-4	TRBJ1-6	NA	NA	TGTGCCAGCGGGCGGGACCTGGCCAATTCACCCCTCCACTTT	CASGRDLANSPLHF
TRBV4-1	TRBJ1-1	TRBD1	NA	TGCGCCAGCAGCCAACCGGACAGGGACGGCACTGAAGCTTTCTTT	CASSQPDRDGTEAFF
TRBV6-6	TRBJ1-2	TRBD1	NA	TGTGCCAGCAGTTACTCGAATTCCGGGACAGGGAAAGGCTACACCTTC	CASSYSNSGTGKGYTF
TRBV7-8	TRBJ2-6	NA	NA	TGTGCCAGCAGCTCACCACGGACGGCTGGGGCCAACGTCCTGACTTTC	CASSSPRTAGANVLTF
TRBV19	TRBJ1-2	TRBD1	many	TGTGCCAGTAGTACTTACAGGGGAACCAACTATGGCTACACCTTC	CASSTYRGTNYGYTF
TRBV11-2	TRBJ1-2	TRBD1	NA	TGTGCCAGCAGTTTTGTCAGGGGGCTGTTGAACTATGGCTACACCTTC	CASSFVRGLLNYGYTF
TRBV2	TRBJ2-7	TRBD2	few	TGTGCCAGCAGGGCAAGGGAAGCGGGACCTAAGGAGCAGTACTTC	CASRAREAGPKEQYF
TRBV7-9	TRBJ1-4	NA	NA	TGTGCCGCAACGAAATGGGGTCTGGATGAAAAACTGTTTTTT	CAATKWGLDEKLFF
TRBV10-2	TRBJ1-2	NA	many	TGCGCCAGCAGTGAGTCAGGAACATCCTATGGCTACACCTTC	CASSESGTSYGYTF
TRBV4-1	TRBJ2-7	TRBD1	NA	TGCGCCAGCAGCTACGGACAGGGCCCCTACGAGCAGTACTTC	CASSYGQGPYEQYF
TRBV3-1	TRBJ1-1	NA	NA	TGTGCCAGCAGCCAAGGCCAGGGCATACAAGCTTTCTTT	CASSQGQGIQAFF
TRBV25-1	TRBJ1-4	TRBD1	medium-sized	TGTGCCGCTGCCGGGACAGCCTACGAAAAACTGTTTTTT	CAAAGTAYEKLFF
TRBV3-1	TRBJ2-7	TRBD2	few	TGTGCCAGCAGCCAAAGGACTAGCTTAGAGCAGTACTTC	CASSQRTSLEQYF
TRBV19	TRBJ1-1	NA	NA	TGTGCCAGTAGTAAGACAGGCTCCATGAACACTGAAGCTTTCTTT	CASSKTGSMNTEAFF
TRBV5-4	TRBJ1-2	NA	NA	TGTGCCAGCAGCCGGCCGTTGGACAGCGCGCGAGGCTACACCTTC	CASSRPLDSARGYTF
TRBV7-8	TRBJ2-7	TRBD1	NA	TGTGCCAGCAGCTTTGACAGGGATAAGACCTACGAGCAGTACTTC	CASSFDRDKTYEQYF
TRBV7-3	TRBJ2-7	NA	NA	TGTGCCAGCAGCTTAGGAGGGAGCGGTAACGAGCAGTACTTC	CASSLGGSGNEQYF
TRBV14	TRBJ1-2	TRBD1	NA	TGTGCCAGCACAAATCTAGGACAGGAAGAAAATGGCTACACCTTC	CASTNLGQEENGYTF
TRBV20-1	TRBJ2-7	NA	NA	TGCAGTGCTAGGAAGGACAACTCCTACGAGCAGTACTTC	CSARKDNSYEQYF
TRBV10-1	TRBJ1-1	TRBD1	NA	TGTGCCAGCAGACCATGGGACAGGCGGAACACTGAAGCTTTCTTT	CASRPWDRRNTEAFF
TRBV2	TRBJ2-7	NA	NA	TGTGCCAGCAGTGAACGTGTCAACTACGAGCAGTACTTC	CASSERVNYEQYF
TRBV12-3/TRBV12-4	TRBJ2-7	NA	few	TGTGCCAGCAGTTTATCCCACGGGAGCTACGAGCAGTACTTC	CASSLSHGSYEQYF
TRBV9	TRBJ1-4	NA	many	TGTGCCAGCAGCGTAGGAGACGGCAGGGAAAAACTGTTTTTT	CASSVGDGREKLFF
TRBV10-3	TRBJ2-7	NA	NA	TGTGCCAGCAGCGTAGCCCTCCGCCGGGACGAAAACGAGCAGTACTTC	CASSVALRRDENEQYF
TRBV28	TRBJ1-4	NA	once	TGTGCCAGCGACCAGGGGCGGACCGAAAAACTGTTTTTT	CASDQGRTEKLFF
TRBV19	TRBJ2-7	NA	NA	TGTGCCAGTAGTATGGCCCTAGGACGTCCAGACGAGCAGTACTTC	CASSMALGRPDEQYF
TRBV25-1	TRBJ1-3	TRBD1	NA	TGTGCCAGCAGTGACGGACAGGGTTTTTATGGAAACACCATATATTTT	CASSDGQGFYGNTIYF
TRBV12-3/TRBV12-4	TRBJ2-5	TRBD1	NA	TGTGCCACTCCGACAGGGGCCCAAGAGACCCAGTACTTC	CATPTGAQETQYF
TRBV29-1	TRBJ1-1	NA	few	TGCAGCGTTGAAGATCGAGGGTGGGGAACTGAAGCTTTCTTT	CSVEDRGWGTEAFF
TRBV20-1	TRBJ1-6	NA	NA	TGCAGTGCTAGATTGGGGACGGGGTATAATTCACCCCTCCACTTT	CSARLGTGYNSPLHF
TRBV6-1	TRBJ1-1	NA	NA	TGTGCCAGCACCGGGGCTGGGAACACTGAAGCTTTCTTT	CASTGAGNTEAFF
TRBV12-3/TRBV12-4	TRBJ2-7	NA	NA	TGTGCCAGCAGTTTAAGGGGGTGGGCGGAGGTAAACTACGAGCAGTACTTC	CASSLRGWAEVNYEQYF
TRBV24-1	TRBJ2-7	NA	NA	TGTGCCACCAGTGATTCCTTTGGCGAGACCTACGAGCAGTACTTC	CATSDSFGETYEQYF
TRBV4-1	TRBJ2-5	NA	once	TGCGCCAGCAGCCAAGAGGGTCAGGGGACCCAGTACTTC	CASSQEGQGTQYF
TRBV29-1	TRBJ2-5	NA	NA	TGCAGCGTTGACGGCGGTTACAATCAGCCCCAGTACTTC	CSVDGGYNQPQYF
TRBV7-2	TRBJ2-2	NA	NA	TGTGCCAGCAGCCCCGTGAGGACCGGGGAGCTGTTTTTT	CASSPVRTGELFF
TRBV7-3	TRBJ2-2	TRBD2	few	TGTGCCAGCAGCTTAATGGCCCCTAGCGGGACAAACACCGGGGAGCTGTTTTTT	CASSLMAPSGTNTGELFF
TRBV12-3/TRBV12-4	TRBJ2-5	NA	few	TGTGCCAGCAGTCCCCGGACGGACCAAGAGACCCAGTACTTC	CASSPRTDQETQYF
TRBV12-3/TRBV12-4	TRBJ2-7	TRBD1	few	TGTGCCAGCTCACCCAGGGACAGGGGGCGAGGGGAGCAGTACTTC	CASSPRDRGRGEQYF
TRBV20-1	TRBJ2-7	TRBD2	NA	TGCAGTGCTAGAGATGGGGAGGGCATCGGCGAGCAGTACTTC	CSARDGEGIGEQYF
TRBV20-1	TRBJ2-2	TRBD2	NA	TGCAGTGCTAGAGATGCGGCTAGCGGGGGGGGTAACACCGGGGAGCTGTTTTTT	CSARDAASGGGNTGELFF
TRBV9	TRBJ1-2	TRBD1	NA	TGTGCCAGCAGCTTTACTACCGGACAGGAGGGCTACACCTTC	CASSFTTGQEGYTF